This T cell receptor beta chain was sequenced for a study of technical replicates of blood from a few donors. Measured with immunoSEQ multiplex PCR; TCRdb has only the in-frame clones, and not every one. This table has about 79,000 clones, 80% to 95% appearing once. V lost 5 bases, J lost 5 bases, and 15 bases lay in between. This CDR3 spans 14 amino acids. Looked up from germline, CDR1 is MNHEY and CDR2 is SVGAGI. The chain has TRBV6-5 and TRBJ1-2, with a tentative D call TRBD1 (6 bases). Sequenced input: T cells isolated from PBMCs. This receptor was obtained from a human donor in good health. Some clones in this sample may be carry-over from other donors' samples. CDR3 sequence reads: CASSQQQGGYGYTF. In DNA, the CDR3 is TGTGCCAGCAGTCAACAACAGGGAGGGTATGGCTACACCTTC.